This T cell receptor beta chain was identified in a study of T cells after yellow fever vaccination. Study-wide background: Low-cell-number fractions underwent preparation using SMART-Seq v4 Ultra Low Input. The study's findings and limits: Re-detected after boosting: most primary clones, about 96% of CD4 and about 85% of CD8.

The length of the CDR3 is 18 residues. Trimming shortened V by 4 bases and J by 2 bases, and 22 bases separated the two germline ends. Germline assignment: CDR1 SEHNR and CDR2 FQNEAQ (reference sequence). This clonotype was seen only a few times. The antigen remains undetermined. TCRdb fed the 5' RACE reads into MiXCR, producing one record per CDR3 protein. The sample holds some 150,000 distinct CDR3 sequences; roughly 9.6% are singletons and the top ten take 35% to 40%. The material sequenced was CD8+ T cells sorted from PBMCs, taken 15 days after the yellow fever booster vaccination. The TCR comes from a man aged 18-30 years who received the YFV17D yellow fever vaccine. This chain uses TRBV7-9 with TRBJ2-3; no clear D gene. The chain's CDR3 is CASSSPLNYPGLTDTQYF. CDR3 coding DNA: TGTGCCAGCAGCTCACCCCTCAATTATCCCGGCCTCACAGATACGCAGTATTTT.